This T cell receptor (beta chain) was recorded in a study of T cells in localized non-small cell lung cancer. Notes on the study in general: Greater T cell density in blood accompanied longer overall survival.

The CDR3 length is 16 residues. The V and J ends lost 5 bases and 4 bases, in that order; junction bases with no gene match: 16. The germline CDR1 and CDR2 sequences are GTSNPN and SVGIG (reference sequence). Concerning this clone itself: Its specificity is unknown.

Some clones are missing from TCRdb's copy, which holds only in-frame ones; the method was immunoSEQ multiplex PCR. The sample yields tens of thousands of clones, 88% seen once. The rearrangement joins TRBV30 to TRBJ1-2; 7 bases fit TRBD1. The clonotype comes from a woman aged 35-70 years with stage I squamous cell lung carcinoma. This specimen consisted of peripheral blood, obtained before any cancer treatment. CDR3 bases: TGTGCCTGGTTCTCTCCCGGGACAGCGGAGATCTATGGCTACACCTTC. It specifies CAWFSPGTAEIYGYTF.